This entry lists 31 T cell receptor beta chains sequenced from one sample in a study of cytomegalovirus exposure and HLA in healthy donors. Primers included in the PCR were 60 Vbeta and 13 Jbeta primers. The assay was immunoSEQ multiplex PCR, and TCRdb's table has in-frame clones only and misses some. The data hold 200,000 to 250,000 clones, with around 80% observed a single time. The sequencing input was PBMCs. These receptor sequences come from a middle-aged man in good health and CMV-seronegative.

Remarks on this clone: In the same sample, other DNA sequences code for this CDR3. The chain couples TRBV6-5 to TRBJ1-4; D is unresolved. The ends were cut back, 0 bases at V and 8 bases at J, with 7 bases in the middle. CDR3 length: 13 residues. Germline V lookup: CDR1 MNHEY, CDR2 SVGAGI. This chain's CDR3 is CASSYSGNEKLFF. The CDR3 nucleotides read TGTGCCAGCAGTTACTCCGGTAACGAAAAACTGTTTTTT.

V usage is TRBV5-4 and J usage is TRBJ2-5; 11 positions agree with TRBD2. Germline trimming cut 1 base from V and 5 bases from J; bases unmatched to any gene: 10. The CDR3 totals 17 residues. Germline V lookup: CDR1 SGHNT, CDR2 YYREEE (reference sequence). The CDR3 DNA reads TGTGCCAGCAGCTTGAGGCTAGCGGGAGGTGTGGGGGAGACCCAGTACTTC. Protein: CASSLRLAGGVGETQYF.

This clone showed up just a few times. The chain uses TRBV25-1 and TRBJ2-3; 7 positions agree with TRBD1. Germline CDR1 MGHDK, CDR2 SYGVNS. The J segment lost 6 bases and the V segment lost 5 bases, leaving 8 bases of the junction unmatched. This CDR3 contains 14 residues. The CDR3 sequence: CASSRQGSSDTQYF. CDR3 coding DNA: TGTGCCAGCAGTAGACAGGGATCAAGCGATACGCAGTATTTT.

The chain carries TRBV4-1 and TRBJ2-7; 9 bases match TRBD1. The germline V gene has CDR1 MGHRA and CDR2 YSYEKL. Trimming at V came to 5 bases and at J to 5 bases, leaving 7 bases not matched to a gene. The CDR3 length is 14 residues. As DNA, the CDR3 is TGCGCCAGCAGCGCGCCGACAGGGGGTCACGAGCAGTACTTC. Its protein is CASSAPTGGHEQYF.

This rearrangement joins TRBV7-2 to TRBJ1-5, with D possibly matching TRBD1 (5 bases). Trimming stripped 2 bases from V and 5 bases from J, with 10 bases between. Germline loops: CDR1 SGHTA, CDR2 FQGNSA. This CDR3 has 14 amino acids. The chain's CDR3 is CASSLRTGDQPQHF. CDR3 nucleotides: TGTGCCAGCAGCTTAAGGACGGGGGATCAGCCCCAGCATTTT.

This clone turned up a few times. This chain uses TRBV6-1 with TRBJ1-1; D perhaps matches TRBD1 (5 bases). The germline gives CDR1 MNHNS, CDR2 SASEGT. V was clipped by 3 bases and J by 1 base, with 15 bases between them. The CDR3 loop spans 16 amino acids. CDR3 sequence reads: CASSEGVRAANTEAFF. In DNA, the CDR3 is TGTGCCAGCAGTGAGGGCGTCAGGGCGGCGAACACTGAAGCTTTCTTT.

This clone was observed a few times. The rearrangement links TRBV19 to TRBJ2-4; D remains unclear. The germline V gene encodes CDR1 LNHDA and CDR2 SQIVND (reference sequence). The CDR3 extends over 12 amino acids. Trimming cost V 7 bases and J 2 bases, with 6 bases left between them. DNA of the CDR3: TGTGCCAGTACTTCCTCCAAAAACATTCAGTACTTC. Amino acids: CASTSSKNIQYF.

V usage is TRBV9 and J usage is TRBJ2-7, with D tentatively TRBD1 (5 bases). In germline, CDR1 is SGDLS, CDR2 YYNGEE. The CDR3 is made up of 15 amino acids. V was trimmed by 0 bases and J by 3 bases, leaving 13 bases between them. The CDR3 here is CASSVASQGGYEQYF. CDR3 DNA sequence: TGTGCCAGCAGCGTAGCTTCCCAGGGCGGCTACGAGCAGTACTTC.

This clone was recorded once. The chain uses TRBV7-2 and TRBJ1-6; D ambiguous. CDR3 length: 15 residues. V was shortened by 1 base and J by 6 bases, with 10 bases between the two germline ends. CDR1 and CDR2 (germline): SGHTA, FQGNSA. In DNA, the CDR3 is TGTGCCAGCAGCTTAGTCGCGGGAGGTAATTCACCCCTCCACTTT. Its protein product is CASSLVAGGNSPLHF. The full variable domain, its missing parts supplied by reference TRBV7-2 and TRBJ1-6, is GAGVSQSPSNKVTEKGKDVELRCDPISGHTALYWYRQSLGQGLEFLIYFQGNSAPDKSGLPSDRFSAERTGGSVSTLTIQRTQQEDSAVYLCASSLVAGGNSPLHFGNGTRLTVT.

The count of this clone is one. This chain connects TRBV13 to TRBJ1-5, with 9 bases that match TRBD1. After removal of 4 bases from V and 3 bases from J, the junction contained 10 bases not matched to a gene. CDR1 PRHDT and CDR2 FYEKMQ come from the germline V gene (reference sequence). The CDR3 contains 17 residues. Here the CDR3 reads CASSSGSGTGINQPQHF. In nucleotides, the CDR3 is TGTGCCAGCAGCTCAGGCTCCGGGACAGGGATCAATCAGCCCCAGCATTTT.

The V call is TRBV7-2, the J call TRBJ1-5; D perhaps matches TRBD1 (5 bases). Trimming took off 5 bases at V and 7 bases at J, with 21 bases between the two ends. Germline V gene data show CDR1 as SGHTA and CDR2 as FQGNSA. The CDR3 is 16 residues long. The CDR3 DNA reads as TGTGCCAGCAGCCTCTTCGACAGCCAGGCCGGGCAGCCCCAGCATTTT. Residues: CASSLFDSQAGQPQHF.

The chain combines TRBV7-3 with TRBJ2-1; unclear D gene. The germline V gene encodes CDR1 SGHTA and CDR2 FQGTGA. The V end lost 2 bases, the J end lost 6 bases, and 8 bases lay between the germline ends. The CDR3 contains 13 residues. In nucleotides, the CDR3 is TGTGCCAGCAGCTTAGGTCTCGGCAATGAGCAGTTCTTC. This sequence encodes CASSLGLGNEQFF. Filled out from reference TRBV7-3 and TRBJ2-1, the complete variable domain reads GAGVSQTPSNKVTEKGKYVELRCDPISGHTALYWYRQSLGQGPEFLIYFQGTGAADDSGLPNDRFFAVRPEGSVSTLKIQRTERGDSAVYLCASSLGLGNEQFFGPGTRLTVL.

The sample holds a few counts of this clone. This chain joins TRBV2 and TRBJ2-1; D is ambiguous. Germline lookup yields CDR1 SNHLY and CDR2 FYNNEI. This CDR3 is built from 16 residues. The V end was cut by 6 bases, the J end by 5 bases, with 20 bases between. The chain's CDR3 is CASRASEVALDNEQFF. The DNA for the CDR3 is TGTGCCAGCAGAGCGTCCGAGGTGGCTCTTGACAATGAGCAGTTCTTC.

The V call is TRBV19, the J call TRBJ2-1; 9 bases are a match to TRBD1. The J segment lost 13 bases and the V segment lost 4 bases, leaving 11 bases of the junction unmatched. CDR3 size: 14 residues. Germline CDR1 and CDR2: LNHDA and SQIVND (reference sequence). CDR3 coding DNA: TGTGCCAGTAGTAGATCGGGACAGGGTCTATTACAGTTCTTC. Translation: CASSRSGQGLLQFF.

The CDR3: CASSKGTSGRPNTDTQYF. DNA of the CDR3: TGCGCCAGCAGCAAAGGGACTAGCGGGAGACCTAACACAGATACGCAGTATTTT. The genes are TRBV5-1 and TRBJ2-3; 14 bases are a match to TRBD2. The CDR3 extends over 18 amino acids. The V segment lost 4 bases and the J segment 2 bases; nucleotides outside the gene matches: 9. From germline, CDR1 is SGHRS and CDR2 YFSETQ. Variable domain in full (rest from reference TRBV5-1 and TRBJ2-3): KAGVTQTPRYLIKTRGQQVTLSCSPISGHRSVSWYQQTPGQGLQFLFEYFSETQRNKGNFPGRFSGRQFSNSRSEMNVSTLELGDSALYLCASSKGTSGRPNTDTQYFGPGTRLTVL.

This chain joins TRBV19 and TRBJ2-1, with TRBD2 matching over 7 bases. This CDR3 is built from 13 residues. Germline assignment: CDR1 LNHDA and CDR2 SQIVND (reference sequence). Losses at the gene ends were 5 bases for V and 6 bases for J; bases not matched to a gene: 4. CDR3 DNA sequence: TGTGCCAGTAGTTTTAGACTAGCCAATGAGCAGTTCTTC. Its translation: CASSFRLANEQFF.

The chain recombines TRBV5-4 with TRBJ1-2; weak D call: TRBD1 (5 bases). V shed 0 bases and J shed 4 bases, with 7 bases lying between them. The CDR3 contains 13 residues. Germline V gene lookup returns CDR1 SGHNT and CDR2 YYREEE (reference sequence). DNA for the CDR3: TGTGCCAGCAGCTTGGGACAGTCCTATGGCTACACCTTC. It codes for CASSLGQSYGYTF. The whole variable domain, filled in from reference TRBV5-4 and TRBJ1-2, reads ETGVTQSPTHLIKTRGQQVTLRCSSQSGHNTVSWYQQALGQGPQFIFQYYREEENGRGNFPPRFSGLQFPNYSSELNVNALELDDSALYLCASSLGQSYGYTFGSGTRLTVV.

This clone is deemed large. This sequence joins TRBV7-9 and TRBJ2-7; 9 nucleotides match TRBD1. V lost 3 bases to trimming and J lost 4 bases; unmatched junction nucleotides: 4. CDR1 and CDR2 from the germline V gene are SEHNR and FQNEAQ (reference sequence). CDR3 length equals 14 residues. Written as DNA, the CDR3 is TGTGCCAGCAGCTTTACAGGGGGCCGGTACGAGCAGTACTTC. Translation: CASSFTGGRYEQYF.

The gene calls are TRBV28 and TRBJ2-1, with a possible D match to TRBD1 (5 bases). V shed 3 bases and J shed 7 bases, with 7 bases lying between them. The CDR3 is 12 residues long. CDR1 and CDR2 from the germline V gene are MDHEN and SYDVKM. CDR3 in DNA: TGTGCCAGCAGTTTTGGGGCAAATGAGCAGTTCTTC. Translation gives CASSFGANEQFF.

This chain joins TRBV21-1 and TRBJ2-6; the DNA was not compared with TRBD1, the D call given in the table. TRBV21-1 is recorded as a pseudogene. This CDR3 region has 18 residues. CDR3 sequence (DNA): TGTGCCAGCAGCAAAGTGGACAGGTCTTACTCTGGGGCCAACGTCCTGACTTTC. As protein: CASSKVDRSYSGANVLTF.

The CDR3 is CASSRQGRGEGYTF. DNA for the CDR3: TGTGCCAGTAGTAGACAGGGAAGGGGAGAAGGCTACACCTTC. The rearrangement joins TRBV19 to TRBJ1-2; 7 bases are a match to TRBD1. Losses at the gene ends were 4 bases for V and 8 bases for J; bases not matched to a gene: 10. Per the germline V gene, CDR1 is LNHDA and CDR2 is SQIVND (reference sequence). The CDR3 runs 14 residues.

The chain carries TRBV19 and TRBJ2-3; D is ambiguous. The germline V gene has CDR1 LNHDA and CDR2 SQIVND (reference sequence). The CDR3 is made up of 13 amino acids. Trimming stripped 0 bases from V and 5 bases from J, with 6 bases between. CDR3 DNA: TGTGCCAGTAGTATAGATCGAGGAGATACGCAGTATTTT. Protein sequence: CASSIDRGDTQYF.

The chain carries TRBV7-2 and TRBJ1-3, with TRBD1 as a possible D gene (5 bases). The germline gives CDR1 SGHTA, CDR2 FQGNSA. The CDR3 contains 16 residues. The V end lost 6 bases, the J end lost 0 bases, and 15 bases lay between the germline ends. The CDR3 reads CASSQVGTYSGNTIYF. CDR3 coding DNA: TGTGCCAGCAGTCAAGTCGGGACTTACTCTGGAAACACCATATATTTT.

The rearrangement uses TRBV12-2 and TRBJ1-5; the table gives TRBD1 as D, unverified against the DNA. TRBV12-2 is assigned pseudogene status. The CDR3 totals 17 residues. The CDR3 protein is CASRLARTPYSNQPQHF. CDR3 DNA sequence: TGTGCAAGTCGCTTAGCAAGGACACCTTATAGCAATCAGCCCCAGCATTTT.

The chain links TRBV27 to TRBJ1-4; possible D gene TRBD1, 6 bases. Trimming took 7 bases from V and 2 from J, leaving 11 bases between them. CDR1 and CDR2 from the germline V gene are MNHEY and SMNVEV (reference sequence). The length of the CDR3 is 14 residues. CDR3 DNA: TGTGCCAGCACCTTAACAGGGACTAATGAAAAACTGTTTTTT. Residues: CASTLTGTNEKLFF.

The chain recombines TRBV27 with TRBJ2-7, with 8 positions matching TRBD1. This CDR3 is 13 amino acids long. Germline-derived CDR1 and CDR2 are MNHEY and SMNVEV (reference sequence). Germline trimming cut 6 bases from V and 6 bases from J; bases unmatched to any gene: 7. CDR3 protein: CASRRDRPSEQYF. CDR3 in DNA: TGTGCCAGCAGACGGGACAGGCCTAGCGAGCAGTACTTC.

J is TRBJ2-7 and V is TRBV2; no reliable D call. Trimming cost V 6 bases and J 4 bases, with 13 bases left between them. This CDR3 has 13 residues. Germline-derived CDR1 and CDR2 are SNHLY and FYNNEI. The CDR3 DNA reads as TGTGCCAGCAGAGCCTCTAAGTTGTACGAGCAGTACTTC. As protein: CASRASKLYEQYF.

The chain combines TRBV6-4 with TRBJ2-1; D might be TRBD2 (6 bases). In germline, CDR1 is MRHNA, CDR2 SNTAGT. V was shortened by 4 bases and J by 4 bases, with 11 bases between the two germline ends. This CDR3 spans 14 amino acids. The CDR3 protein is CASSVGGTYNEQFF. DNA of the CDR3: TGTGCCAGCAGTGTGGGAGGTACATACAATGAGCAGTTCTTC.

The chain couples TRBV5-1 to TRBJ2-2; D is unclear. Germline CDR1 reads SGHRS; CDR2 reads YFSETQ. This CDR3 contains 15 residues. V was shortened by 0 bases and J by 1 base, with 7 bases between the two germline ends. The CDR3 sequence: CASSLAAGNTGELFF. DNA of the CDR3: TGCGCCAGCAGCTTGGCAGCAGGGAACACCGGGGAGCTGTTTTTT.

V gene TRBV7-9 combines with J gene TRBJ1-1; TRBD1 aligns across 8 bases. Germline V gene data show CDR1 as SEHNR and CDR2 as FQNEAQ (reference sequence). J was trimmed by 4 bases and V by 4 bases; bases with no gene match: 11. This CDR3 is built from 16 residues. The DNA of the CDR3 is TGTGCCAGCAGCTCCAGGGGGCGCGGAATGATCACTGAAGCTTTCTTT. Translated, it gives CASSSRGRGMITEAFF.

In DNA, the CDR3 is TGCGCCAGCAGTGTTTGGAGGGTAGATAGGGATACGCAGTATTTT. This codes for CASSVWRVDRDTQYF. The J gene is TRBJ2-3, the V gene TRBV10-2; possibly TRBD2 for D (6 bases). The length of the CDR3 is 15 residues. V lost 4 bases and J lost 6, with 17 bases in between. The germline V gene encodes CDR1 WSHSY and CDR2 SAAADI.